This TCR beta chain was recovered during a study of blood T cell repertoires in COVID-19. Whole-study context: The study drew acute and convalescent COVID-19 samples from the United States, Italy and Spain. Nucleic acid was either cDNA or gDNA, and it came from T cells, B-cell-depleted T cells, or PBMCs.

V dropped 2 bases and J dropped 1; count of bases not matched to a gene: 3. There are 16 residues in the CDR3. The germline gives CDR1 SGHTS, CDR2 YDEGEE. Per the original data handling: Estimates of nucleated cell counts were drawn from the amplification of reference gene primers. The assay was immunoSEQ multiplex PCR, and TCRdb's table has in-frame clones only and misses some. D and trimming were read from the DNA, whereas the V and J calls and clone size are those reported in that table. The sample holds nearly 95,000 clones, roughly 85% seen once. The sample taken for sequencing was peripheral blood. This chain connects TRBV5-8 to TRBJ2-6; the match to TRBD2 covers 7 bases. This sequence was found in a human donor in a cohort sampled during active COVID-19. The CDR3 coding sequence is TGTGCCAGCAGCTTTTGGGAGGGTTCTGGGGCCAACGTCCTGACTTTC. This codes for CASSFWEGSGANVLTF.